These T cell receptor beta chains were read from a single sample in a study of T-cell reconstitution after alpha-beta-depleted transplantation in children. One entry per CDR3 protein results from TCRdb running MiXCR on the PCR reads. Among about 460,000 distinct CDR3 sequences, around 12% were seen once, and the ten largest hold around 6%. Sequencing was performed on PBMCs from the stem cell graft donor, taken from the stem cell graft. These receptor sequences come from a human donor who donated a stem cell graft to a child with combined immunodeficiency. The CDR3 runs from the conserved cysteine through the conserved F or W. D genes are given only for firm matches. Size values are once, few and many counts, or a class for expanded clones, and some rows have none.

j_call clone_size d_call v_call cdr3_nt cdr3_aa
TRBJ2-1 many TRBD2 TRBV12-3/TRBV12-4 TGTGCCAGCACCCCCGGAGGAGCGGGGGGAAATGAGCAGTTCTTC CASTPGGAGGNEQFF
TRBJ2-2 few - TRBV9 TGTGCCAGCAGCCCCAGGGATACGAACACCGGGGAGCTGTTTTTT CASSPRDTNTGELFF
TRBJ2-5 - TRBD2 TRBV2 TGTGCCAGCAGTTCGGGACTAGCGAGTGAGACCCAGTACTTC CASSSGLASETQYF
TRBJ1-1 few - TRBV4-2 TGTGCCAGCAGCCAAGAAGCCGGGACCGCTGTATCGGTGAACACTGAAGCTTTCTTT CASSQEAGTAVSVNTEAFF
TRBJ2-1 - TRBD2 TRBV11-2 TGTGCCAGCAGCCCAATACTAGCGGGAATTGAGCAGTTCTTC CASSPILAGIEQFF
TRBJ2-1 - - TRBV7-8 TGTGCCAGCAGCTTAGATGGGACAACTAGGATGTTGTTCTTC CASSLDGTTRMLFF
TRBJ2-5 - - TRBV12-3/TRBV12-4 TGTGCCACCAACCCCGGTCGGGGAACGGGCGAGGTGGACCAAGAGACCCAGTACTTC CATNPGRGTGEVDQETQYF
TRBJ2-3 few TRBD2 TRBV12-3/TRBV12-4 TGTGCCAGCAGGGGGGAGCTAGCGGGAGAAGATACGCAGTATTTT CASRGELAGEDTQYF
TRBJ2-1 - TRBD2 TRBV18 TGTGCCAGCTCACCGCTAGCGGGAGGTGTGTGGAATGAGCAGTTCTTC CASSPLAGGVWNEQFF
TRBJ2-5 many - TRBV10-3 TGTGCCACCAGGGACGGACAAGAGACCCAGTACTTC CATRDGQETQYF
TRBJ2-3 few - TRBV12-3/TRBV12-4 TGTGCCAGCAGTTTACGGGGGACCCCTCAGTATTTT CASSLRGTPQYF
TRBJ1-3 many - TRBV9 TGTGCCAGCAGCCCCGACGGGTTCTCTGGAAACACCATATATTTT CASSPDGFSGNTIYF
TRBJ2-1 few - TRBV7-8 TGTGCCAGCAGCTCCCAGGGATTTTACAATGAGCAGTTCTTC CASSSQGFYNEQFF
TRBJ2-5 - - TRBV5-6 TGTGCCAGCAGCTCCCAGGGACCCCTCAAAGAGACCCAGTACTTC CASSSQGPLKETQYF
TRBJ1-2 - - TRBV13 TGTGCCAGCAGCCCTGGACGGAATGGCTACACCTTC CASSPGRNGYTF
TRBJ1-1 many - TRBV29-1 TGCAGCGTTGAAGGGCTCGTTGGGGCCATGAACACTGAAGCTTTCTTT CSVEGLVGAMNTEAFF
TRBJ2-3 many - TRBV12-3/TRBV12-4 TGTGCCAGCAGCGTTTACATTAGGGGGAGTACGCAGTATTTT CASSVYIRGSTQYF
TRBJ2-7 - TRBD2 TRBV7-2 TGTGCCAGCAGCTTAGATGAGCGGGGGACCTACGAGCAGTACTTC CASSLDERGTYEQYF
TRBJ1-4 many - TRBV20-1 TGCAGTGCTAGAGATTTAAGAACTGAGGAAAAACTGTTTTTT CSARDLRTEEKLFF
TRBJ2-5 few - TRBV27 TGTGCCAGCAGTTTACTCCCTGGGCAGGGTCAGCAAGAGACCCAGTACTTC CASSLLPGQGQQETQYF
TRBJ2-7 many TRBD1 TRBV20-1 TGCAGTGCTAGGAGGACAGGGGGCGAGCAGTACTTC CSARRTGGEQYF
TRBJ2-1 once - TRBV7-3 TGTGCCAGCAGCTTAAAAATCCGGACTTCGAGCTGGTCCTACAATGAGCAGTTCTTC CASSLKIRTSSWSYNEQFF
TRBJ2-1 few TRBD2 TRBV6-2/TRBV6-3 TGTGCCAGCAGTTACTCGCTGACGGTTAGGGTAGCGGGCTGGGTTTACAATGAGCAGTTCTTC CASSYSLTVRVAGWVYNEQFF
TRBJ2-1 - - TRBV7-3 TGTGCCAGCAGCTTACTTTTGACTCCCCACAATGAGCAGTTCTTC CASSLLLTPHNEQFF
TRBJ1-1 few - TRBV7-9 TGTGCCAGCAGCAATGCAGGGAACACTGAAGCTTTCTTT CASSNAGNTEAFF
TRBJ2-3 many TRBD2 TRBV29-1 TGCAGCGTTTGGGGATATCGACTAGCGGGACCCTCGTTCCTCCCGGATACGCAGTATTTT CSVWGYRLAGPSFLPDTQYF
TRBJ1-1 - - TRBV18 TGTGCCAACCGACAGGACGTAAACACTGAAGCTTTCTTT CANRQDVNTEAFF
TRBJ2-7 - TRBD1 TRBV29-1 TGCAGCGTCTACTCTGGACAGGGGGCGGCCTACGAGCAGTACTTC CSVYSGQGAAYEQYF
TRBJ2-7 few TRBD2 TRBV6-2/TRBV6-3 TGTGCCAGCAGTTACCCAGCGGGACTAGTCTACGAGCAGTACTTC CASSYPAGLVYEQYF
TRBJ2-2 many - TRBV4-3 TGCGCCAGCAGCCAATCCAGGGTCTCCGGGGAGCTGTTTTTT CASSQSRVSGELFF
TRBJ2-1 few TRBD1 TRBV25-1 TGTGCCAGCAGTGAATTCGGGACAGGGGAGAGGAATGAGCAGTTCTTC CASSEFGTGERNEQFF
TRBJ2-7 many - TRBV6-1 TGTGCCAGCAGTCCCGGGACTCTAAGCTCCTACGAGCAGTACTTC CASSPGTLSSYEQYF
TRBJ2-1 few TRBD2 TRBV20-1 TGCAGTGCCACCCTCCCTGGAAGTAGCGGGGCCTTGCAGTTCTTC CSATLPGSSGALQFF
TRBJ2-5 few - TRBV5-6 TGTGCCAGCAGCCGGGACTTCCGCAGACAAGAGACCCAGTACTTC CASSRDFRRQETQYF
TRBJ2-3 - - TRBV7-3 TGTGCCAGCAGCTCCCTAGCGAAAGGCACAGATACGCAGTATTTT CASSSLAKGTDTQYF
TRBJ2-7 many - TRBV6-5 TGTGCCAGCAGTCCCCCGGGGAACGAGCAGTACTTC CASSPPGNEQYF
TRBJ2-7 - TRBD2 TRBV9 TGTGCCAGCAGCGTAGCGCCTAGCGGTCCCTACGAGCAGTACTTC CASSVAPSGPYEQYF
TRBJ1-1 - TRBD1 TRBV29-1 TGCAGCGTCCAGGGACAGGTCCCGAACACTGAAGCTTTCTTT CSVQGQVPNTEAFF
TRBJ2-3 few TRBD1 TRBV29-1 TGCAGCGTGTTGGCCAGGGGGCAGGATAGGACAGATACGCAGTATTTT CSVLARGQDRTDTQYF
TRBJ2-1 - TRBD2 TRBV2 TGTGCCAGCAGCTACGGACTAGCAAGCTCCTACAATGAGCAGTTCTTC CASSYGLASSYNEQFF
TRBJ2-5 many - TRBV6-5 TGTGCCAGCTGTACATTTGGGGGGACCCAAGAGACCCAGTACTTC CASCTFGGTQETQYF
TRBJ2-1 many TRBD1 TRBV24-1 TGTGCCACCAGTGAATGGGACAGGGGGCCTCTGAATGAGCAGTTCTTC CATSEWDRGPLNEQFF